This T cell receptor (beta chain) is from a study of blood T cell repertoires in COVID-19. For the study at large: PBMCs, B-cell-depleted T cells, or T cells were the source of the cDNA or gDNA that made up the material.

It was during active infection that Seattle patients were enrolled and then longitudinally followed. Authors' analysis steps: Amplifying reference gene primers gave estimates of nucleated cell counts. Some clones are missing from TCRdb's copy, which holds only in-frame ones; the method was immunoSEQ multiplex PCR. V and J calls and clone size come straight from that table; D and trimming were deduced from the DNA. The table shows about 230,000 clones, with more than 80% occurring only once. The clonotype was recovered from a woman in her thirties with COVID-19, enrolled during active disease. Specimen: peripheral blood.

This CDR3 is CASSLSGQGAGGANVLTF. DNA of the CDR3: TGCGCCAGCAGCTTGTCTGGACAGGGGGCTGGTGGGGCCAACGTCCTGACTTTC. This chain connects TRBV5-1 to TRBJ2-6, with 11 bases identical to TRBD1. CDR1 and CDR2 from the germline V gene are SGHRS and YFSETQ. V lost 1 base, J lost 3 bases, and 6 bases stayed unmatched. This CDR3 is built from 18 residues.